These 4 T cell receptor beta chains share one sample of origin, sequenced in a study of T cells after yellow fever vaccination. A single record per CDR3 protein comes from TCRdb applying MiXCR to the 5' RACE reads. Among 100,000 to 150,000 distinct CDR3 sequences, over 12% were seen once, and the ten largest hold roughly 41%. Here the sequenced sample was CD8+ T cells sorted from PBMCs, taken 5 days after the yellow fever booster vaccination. The origin of the receptors is a man between 18 and 35 years old who received the YFV17D yellow fever vaccine.

This clonotype was found a few times. The chain joins TRBV7-9 to TRBJ2-4; a weak D match, TRBD1 (5 bases). CDR3 length equals 14 residues. Trimming took off 6 bases at V and 3 bases at J, with 12 bases between the two ends. In germline, CDR1 is SEHNR, CDR2 FQNEAQ (reference sequence). As DNA, the CDR3 is TGTGCCAGCAGTTGGACACCGGACAAAAACATTCAGTACTTC. Amino acid sequence: CASSWTPDKNIQYF.

There are a few counts of this clonotype. This rearrangement joins TRBV3-1 to TRBJ2-2; 10 nucleotides agree with TRBD2. CDR1 and CDR2 from the germline V gene are LGHDT and YNNKEL (reference sequence). Losses at the gene ends were 6 bases for V and 1 base for J; bases not matched to a gene: 8. The CDR3 length is 17 residues. CDR3 loop: CASRLVSSGGNTGELFF. The CDR3 DNA reads TGTGCCAGCAGACTCGTATCTAGCGGGGGGAACACCGGGGAGCTGTTTTTT. The entire variable domain, with the rest obtained from reference TRBV3-1 and TRBJ2-2, is as follows: DTAVSQTPKYLVTQMGNDKSIKCEQNLGHDTMYWYKQDSKKFLKIMFSYNNKELIINETVPNRFSPKSPDKAHLNLHINSLELGDSAVYFCASRLVSSGGNTGELFFGEGSRLTVL.

The chain couples TRBV20-1 to TRBJ2-2, with D possibly matching TRBD2 (5 bases). Germline V lookup: CDR1 DFQATT, CDR2 SNEGSKA (reference sequence). The CDR3 consists of 12 residues. The V end was cut by 2 bases, the J end by 7 bases, with 8 bases between. The CDR3 spells CSARNGDGELFF. The CDR3 region has the DNA TGCAGTGCTAGAAACGGGGACGGGGAGCTGTTTTTT.

This clonotype has only a few counts. This chain uses TRBV19 with TRBJ2-7, with TRBD1 matching 11 bases. V shed 8 bases and J 2 bases; nucleotides not matched to a gene: 5. Germline V CDR1 and CDR2: LNHDA, SQIVND (reference sequence). The CDR3 extends over 14 amino acids. CDR3 DNA sequence: TGTGCCAGTTCCGGGGGACAGGGGGCCTACGAGCAGTACTTC. It specifies CASSGGQGAYEQYF.